Below, 21 T cell receptor beta chains from the same sample are listed, as sequenced in a study of blood T cell repertoires in COVID-19. Profiling relied on immunoSEQ multiplex PCR, and the TCRdb table lists in-frame clones only, not all of them. The table lists about 480,000 clones, roughly 90% of them singletons. Sequenced material: PBMCs or T cells enriched from blood (not recorded which). The receptors derive from a woman between 35 and 50 years old who had recovered from COVID-19.

This chain joins TRBV2 and TRBJ2-7; 8 bases are a match to TRBD2. Germline CDR1 SNHLY, CDR2 FYNNEI. With 9 bases clipped from V and 2 bases from J, the junction kept 12 bases outside the gene matches. This CDR3 region has 15 residues. Written as DNA, the CDR3 is TGTGCCAGTACGGACTTGCGGGAGGTAACCTACGAGCAGTACTTC. Its protein is CASTDLREVTYEQYF. The complete variable domain, with remaining parts taken from reference TRBV2 and TRBJ2-7, reads EPEVTQTPSHQVTQMGQEVILRCVPISNHLYFYWYRQILGQKVEFLVSFYNNEISEKSEIFDDQFSVERPDGSNFTLKIRSTKLEDSAMYFCASTDLREVTYEQYFGPGTRLTVT.

This clone was recorded once. The chain uses TRBV7-2 and TRBJ2-7, with 11 nucleotides matching TRBD1. V lost 4 bases, J lost 2 bases, and 4 bases stayed unmatched. Germline V gene data show CDR1 as SGHTA and CDR2 as FQGNSA. CDR3 length: 15 amino acids. The CDR3 region is CASSYRDRGTYEQYF. The DNA for the CDR3 is TGTGCCAGCAGCTACCGGGACAGGGGGACCTACGAGCAGTACTTC.

With regard to this clone: In the same sample, other DNA sequences code for this CDR3. The V gene is TRBV12-3 or TRBV12-4, the J gene TRBJ1-1; D is unresolved. CDR3 length equals 11 residues. V lost 4 bases and J 8 bases, leaving 8 bases between the germline ends. Here the CDR3 reads CASSWGGEAFF. The CDR3 nucleotides are TGTGCCAGCAGTTGGGGAGGGGAAGCTTTCTTT.

The V gene is TRBV27, the J gene TRBJ1-2, with a weak D call TRBD1 (5 bases). The V gene lost 5 bases and the J gene lost 7 bases, with 20 bases spanning the gap. The length of the CDR3 is 15 residues. Germline loops: CDR1 MNHEY, CDR2 SMNVEV (reference sequence). In DNA, the CDR3 is TGTGCCAGCAGTCTACGACAGAGTATGGTTCCTGGCTACACCTTC. Translation gives CASSLRQSMVPGYTF.

V is TRBV19 and J is TRBJ1-4, with 9 bases lining up with TRBD1. CDR1 and CDR2 from the germline V gene are LNHDA and SQIVND (reference sequence). Trimming took 9 bases from V and 8 from J; bases not matched to a gene: 10. The CDR3 is 14 amino acids. The CDR3 loop is CASTGGQGPEKLFF. The CDR3 coding sequence is TGTGCCAGCACCGGGGGACAGGGCCCCGAAAAACTGTTTTTT.

V usage is TRBV4-1 and J usage is TRBJ2-7, with 8 bases fitting TRBD2. Germline V gene data show CDR1 as MGHRA and CDR2 as YSYEKL. V was clipped by 2 bases and J by 4 bases; unmatched bases: 13. The CDR3 contains 17 residues. CDR3 sequence reads: CASSQRSLGGRWYEQYF. CDR3 DNA: TGCGCCAGCAGCCAACGATCTCTAGGCGGGAGGTGGTACGAGCAGTACTTC.

The chain has TRBV5-4 and TRBJ2-1, with 9 nucleotides matching TRBD2. CDR1 and CDR2 from the germline V gene are SGHNT and YYREEE (reference sequence). The CDR3 is 19 residues long. Trimming cost V 2 bases and J 4 bases; bases outside gene matches: 16. CDR3 sequence: CASSLSAASASGIYNEQFF. The CDR3 nucleotides read TGTGCCAGCAGCTTAAGTGCAGCTTCCGCTAGCGGGATTTACAATGAGCAGTTCTTC.

Only one count was recorded for this clone. J is TRBJ2-3 and V is TRBV19; a possible D gene is TRBD2 (6 bases). This CDR3 comprises 15 residues. Germline values: CDR1 LNHDA, CDR2 SQIVND (reference sequence). Trimming shortened V by 3 bases and J by 4 bases, and 14 bases separated the two germline ends. The CDR3 region has the DNA TGTGCCAGTAGTATGTCGGGGTCGGGGGCAGATACGCAGTATTTT. Translating gives CASSMSGSGADTQYF.

This sequence joins TRBV5-8 and TRBJ1-4; no clear D gene. The CDR3 length is 14 residues. Trimming cost V 2 bases and J 5 bases, with 10 bases left between them. The V gene's germline CDR1 is SGHTS and CDR2 YDEGEE. For the CDR3, the DNA is TGTGCCAGCAGCTTTGAGGGTCTCAATGAAAAACTGTTTTTT. Amino acids: CASSFEGLNEKLFF.

The chain joins TRBV18 to TRBJ2-2; 11 bases are shared with TRBD2. Germline CDR1 is KGHSH and CDR2 is LQKENI. V trimming: 2 bases; J trimming: 7 bases; junction bases outside the gene matches: 6. This CDR3 contains 16 residues. CDR3 in amino acids: CASSPNLAGGNGELFF. DNA of the CDR3: TGTGCCAGCTCACCAAACCTAGCGGGAGGAAACGGGGAGCTGTTTTTT.

This chain uses TRBV19 with TRBJ1-5; TRBD1 might be the D (6 bases). The germline CDR1 and CDR2 sequences are LNHDA and SQIVND (reference sequence). The CDR3 has 16 amino acids. The V end was cut by 7 bases, the J end by 7 bases, with 23 bases between. CDR3 protein: CASTTWGGGKGQPQHF. The CDR3 DNA follows: TGTGCCAGTACCACCTGGGGAGGGGGAAAGGGACAGCCCCAGCATTTT.

The V and J genes are TRBV6-2 or TRBV6-3 and TRBJ1-1; D not certain. The CDR3 consists of 13 residues. CDR1 and CDR2 (germline): MNHEY, SVGEGT. V was shortened by 4 bases and J by 0 bases, with 6 bases between the two germline ends. CDR3 DNA: TGTGCCAGCAGTTCTGAGATGAACACTGAAGCTTTCTTT. Translated, it gives CASSSEMNTEAFF.

V and J are TRBV7-2 and TRBJ1-4; 9 nucleotides match TRBD1. CDR3 length: 14 residues. Per germline, CDR1 SGHTA and CDR2 FQGNSA. The ends lost 5 bases at V and 5 bases at J; junction bases unmatched: 3. CDR3 in DNA: TGTGCCAGCAGCACCGGGACAGGGAATGAAAAACTGTTTTTT. Its protein is CASSTGTGNEKLFF.

The genes are TRBV9 and TRBJ2-5; no reliable D call. CDR1 is SGDLS and CDR2 is YYNGEE in the germline V gene. Trimming stripped 5 bases from V and 2 bases from J, with 7 bases between. The CDR3 sequence is 12 residues long. Here the CDR3 reads CASRVRQETQYF. The CDR3, as DNA: TGTGCCAGCAGAGTTAGACAAGAGACCCAGTACTTC.

This clone was seen a single time. The gene calls are TRBV18 and TRBJ1-1, with D possibly being TRBD1 (6 bases). V was trimmed by 10 bases and J by 0 bases, leaving 12 bases between them. CDR1 and CDR2 from the germline V gene are KGHSH and LQKENI. The CDR3 spans 13 residues. The CDR3 spells CATNRALNTEAFF. In nucleotides, the CDR3 is TGTGCCACCAACAGGGCTCTGAACACTGAAGCTTTCTTT.

This clone was observed once. This rearrangement joins TRBV30 to TRBJ2-7; 8 nucleotides agree with TRBD2. This CDR3 is 16 amino acids long. Per the germline V gene, CDR1 is GTSNPN and CDR2 is SVGIG (reference sequence). Germline trimming cut 3 bases from V and 9 bases from J; bases unmatched to any gene: 19. The CDR3 DNA reads as TGTGCCTGGAGAGCCAAGCGAGCGGGAGCCTACGAGCGGCAGTACTTC. This translates into CAWRAKRAGAYERQYF.

The chain combines TRBV19 with TRBJ1-4; D is perhaps TRBD1 (6 bases). Germline CDR1 is LNHDA and CDR2 is SQIVND (reference sequence). Deletions cut 3 bases from V and 7 bases from J, with 9 bases between. This CDR3 region has 13 residues. CDR3 loop: CASSMGRGEKLFF. The CDR3 DNA follows: TGTGCCAGTAGTATGGGCAGGGGTGAAAAACTGTTTTTT. Drawing the rest from reference TRBV19 and TRBJ1-4, the complete variable domain is DGGITQSPKYLFRKEGQNVTLSCEQNLNHDAMYWYRQDPGQGLRLIYYSQIVNDFQKGDIAEGYSVSREKKESFPLTVTSAQKNPTAFYLCASSMGRGEKLFFGSGTQLSVL.

The J gene is TRBJ1-1, the V gene TRBV6-2 or TRBV6-3, with D unclear. The CDR3 runs 15 residues. Germline-derived CDR1 and CDR2 are MNHEY and SVGEGT. Deletions cut 4 bases from V and 4 bases from J, with 16 bases between. CDR3 nucleotides: TGTGCCAGCAGTTCGAGAGGCGCGAGGAGCACTGAAGCTTTCTTT. Its translation: CASSSRGARSTEAFF.

For the CDR3, the DNA is TGTGCCAGCAGCCACGGAGCGGGGGCCTACGAGCAGTACTTC. The encoded protein is CASSHGAGAYEQYF. The J gene is TRBJ2-7, the V gene TRBV3-1 (or the pseudogene TRBV3-2); 8 nucleotides match TRBD2. CDR3 length: 14 amino acids. CDR1 is LGHDT and CDR2 is YNNKEL in the germline V gene (reference sequence). Trimming removed 3 bases from V and 2 bases from J; junction bases left unmatched: 3.

V usage is TRBV27 and J usage is TRBJ2-7; 8 bases align to TRBD2. This CDR3 spans 16 amino acids. Germline V gene lookup returns CDR1 MNHEY and CDR2 SMNVEV (reference sequence). Trimming at V came to 5 bases and at J to 2 bases, leaving 11 bases not matched to a gene. CDR3 DNA: TGTGCCAGCAGTCCCGGCATGGCGGGAGGCGCCTACGAGCAGTACTTC. Amino acids: CASSPGMAGGAYEQYF.

This rearrangement joins TRBV6-5 to TRBJ1-5; D remains ambiguous. The V gene lost 0 bases and the J gene lost 7 bases, with 7 bases spanning the gap. Germline CDR1 MNHEY, CDR2 SVGAGI. The CDR3 runs to 13 residues. The CDR3 DNA follows: TGTGCCAGCAGTTACTCGAGAGGGCAGCCCCAGCATTTT. This codes for CASSYSRGQPQHF.